The 28 T cell receptor beta chains reported below all come from one sample, sequenced in a study of CD8 T cell repertoires and HIV-1 epitope variants. What these receptors recognize is not known. Sequencing used immunoSEQ multiplex PCR; TCRdb keeps in-frame clones, though not all of them. The sample lists 5,000 to 8,000 clones; about 70% were seen once. Sequences were obtained from cultured CD8+ T cells derived from PBMCs. The receptor set was obtained from a male donor with HIV.

This clone has just a few counts. This chain uses TRBV18 with TRBJ2-7; D is unclear. Germline V CDR1 and CDR2: KGHSH, LQKENI. Trimming shortened V by 1 base and J by 0 bases, and 13 bases separated the two germline ends. This CDR3 contains 16 residues. The CDR3 sequence: CASSPRETSSSYEQYF. DNA for the CDR3: TGTGCCAGCTCACCACGGGAAACCTCCAGCTCCTACGAGCAGTACTTC.

The chain links TRBV19 to TRBJ1-1; D is uncertain. CDR1 and CDR2 (germline): LNHDA, SQIVND (reference sequence). The V and J ends lost 0 bases and 4 bases respectively, with 9 bases between them. This CDR3 region has 14 residues. The chain's CDR3 is CASSIDRGATEAFF. CDR3 nucleotides: TGTGCCAGTAGTATAGATCGGGGTGCCACTGAAGCTTTCTTT. The whole variable domain, remainder taken from reference TRBV19 and TRBJ1-1, is DGGITQSPKYLFRKEGQNVTLSCEQNLNHDAMYWYRQDPGQGLRLIYYSQIVNDFQKGDIAEGYSVSREKKESFPLTVTSAQKNPTAFYLCASSIDRGATEAFFGQGTRLTVV.

The chain carries TRBV5-6 and TRBJ1-5; D may be TRBD1 (5 bases). The CDR3 loop spans 14 amino acids. CDR1 SGHDT and CDR2 YYEEEE come from the germline V gene. V lost 3 bases and J lost 7, with 14 bases in between. CDR3 sequence: CASSWGPEGQPQHF. The DNA for the CDR3 is TGTGCCAGCAGCTGGGGACCGGAGGGGCAGCCCCAGCATTTT.

The rearrangement links TRBV9 to TRBJ1-1; possibly TRBD1 for D (5 bases). Germline CDR1 reads SGDLS; CDR2 reads YYNGEE. Trimming pared 0 bases from V and 1 base from J, leaving 7 bases between. The CDR3 loop spans 14 amino acids. CDR3 amino acids: CASSVAGGNTEAFF. In nucleotides, the CDR3 is TGTGCCAGCAGCGTAGCTGGGGGGAACACTGAAGCTTTCTTT.

In DNA, the CDR3 is TGTGCCAGCAGCCCCACCGGGGGTGAGCAGTTCTTC. Protein product: CASSPTGGEQFF. This chain links TRBV7-9 with TRBJ2-1; tentatively, D is TRBD2 (6 bases). Looked up from germline, CDR1 is SEHNR and CDR2 is FQNEAQ (reference sequence). Between the trimmed V and J ends, which lost 5 bases and 9 bases, there was a span of 11 bases. The CDR3 has 12 residues.

The rearrangement joins TRBV5-6 to TRBJ1-2; D ambiguous. The CDR3 has 14 amino acids. V lost 0 bases to trimming and J lost 7 bases, with 13 bases between them. The V gene's germline CDR1 is SGHDT and CDR2 YYEEEE. As DNA, the CDR3 is TGTGCCAGCAGCTTGGCCCCGACCGATAGTGGCTACACCTTC. Its protein is CASSLAPTDSGYTF.

The CDR3 DNA follows: TGTGCCAGCAGTGCCCTTTCCGAAGGGACAGGGGTTTTCTACGAGCAGTACTTC. Translating gives CASSALSEGTGVFYEQYF. The V gene is TRBV27, the J gene TRBJ2-7, with 10 nucleotides matching TRBD1. Germline-derived CDR1 and CDR2 are MNHEY and SMNVEV (reference sequence). This CDR3 spans 18 amino acids. V dropped 5 bases and J dropped 3; count of bases not matched to a gene: 16.

In its sample, this clone was seen once. The CDR3 region is CASSARDNGYEQYF. The CDR3 nucleotides read TGTGCCAGCAGTGCTCGGGACAACGGCTACGAGCAGTACTTC. The J gene is TRBJ2-7, the V gene TRBV6-5; possibly TRBD1 for D (6 bases). The germline CDR1 and CDR2 sequences are MNHEY and SVGAGI. The V end was cut by 5 bases, the J end by 3 bases, with 14 bases between. The CDR3 extends over 14 amino acids.

The rearrangement links TRBV7-6 to TRBJ2-7; D is perhaps TRBD1 (6 bases). Trimming stripped 1 base from V and 5 bases from J, with 9 bases between. CDR3 length: 13 amino acids. Germline CDR1 SGHVS, CDR2 FNYEAQ. CDR3 DNA sequence: TGTGCCAGCAGCTTAGGACAGGCCGACGAGCAGTACTTC. Translating gives CASSLGQADEQYF.

This chain uses TRBV4-3 with TRBJ1-2; no reliable D call. The ends were cut back, 0 bases at V and 1 base at J, with 27 bases in the middle. CDR1 is LGHNA and CDR2 is YSLEER in the germline V gene. This CDR3 is built from 21 residues. Here the CDR3 reads CASSQESPLDQQTFHNYGYTF. The DNA for the CDR3 is TGCGCCAGCAGCCAAGAAAGCCCGTTGGACCAGCAAACATTCCATAACTATGGCTACACCTTC.

This clone turned up a few times. The V call is TRBV6-6, the J call TRBJ2-1; 7 bases fit TRBD1. The CDR3 loop spans 15 amino acids. Trimming took 2 bases from V and 4 from J; bases not matched to a gene: 5. Germline CDR1 is MNHNY and CDR2 is SVGAGI (reference sequence). CDR3 loop: CASSYRQGEYNEQFF. Here the CDR3 DNA reads TGTGCCAGCAGTTACCGACAGGGCGAATACAATGAGCAGTTCTTC.

This clone was counted between two and nine times. The rearrangement joins TRBV28 to TRBJ1-1; 7 bases align to TRBD1. The V and J ends lost 3 bases and 1 base, in that order; junction bases with no gene match: 5. The CDR3 is made up of 15 amino acids. Germline lookup yields CDR1 MDHEN and CDR2 SYDVKM. CDR3: CASSFDRVWNTEAFF. DNA of the CDR3: TGTGCCAGCAGTTTCGACAGGGTCTGGAACACTGAAGCTTTCTTT.

The chain joins TRBV19 to TRBJ1-1; TRBD1 aligns across 8 bases. Germline V gene data show CDR1 as LNHDA and CDR2 as SQIVND (reference sequence). Germline trimming cut 6 bases from V and 5 bases from J; bases unmatched to any gene: 2. The CDR3 covers 12 residues. CDR3 loop: CASRTGETEAFF. The CDR3 nucleotides read TGTGCCAGTAGGACAGGGGAAACTGAAGCTTTCTTT.

The genes are TRBV7-6 and TRBJ2-1, with 12 bases identical to TRBD2. The germline gives CDR1 SGHVS, CDR2 FNYEAQ. This CDR3 has 21 amino acids. The junction had 21 bases not matched to a gene; V was cut back by 4 bases and J by 5 bases. The CDR3 DNA sequence: TGTGCCAGCAGCTATTCCTCGGGAGAGGACCTAGCGGGGGGGCCCAACAATGAGCAGTTCTTC. It specifies CASSYSSGEDLAGGPNNEQFF.

V and J are TRBV15 and TRBJ2-7; 7 bases are a match to TRBD2. This CDR3 spans 14 amino acids. V lost 0 bases and J lost 7; bases outside the gene matches: 6. Per the germline V gene, CDR1 is LNHNV and CDR2 is YYDKDF (reference sequence). The CDR3 bases are TGTGCCACCAGCAGAGATGGGGGGGTAGCGGAGCAGTACTTC. Protein product: CATSRDGGVAEQYF.

V is TRBV11-2 and J is TRBJ2-1, with D possibly TRBD2 on 6 matching bases. The CDR3 spans 16 residues. Trimming left V 5 bases short and J 15 bases short, with 29 bases between. Germline CDR1 and CDR2: SGHAT and FQNNGV. The CDR3 loop is CASSPGKEGHRISAFF. In DNA form, the CDR3 reads TGTGCCAGCAGCCCGGGGAAGGAGGGCCATCGTATTTCAGCGTTCTTC.

This clone was seen a handful of times. The chain couples TRBV2 to TRBJ2-7; the D is unclear. This CDR3 region has 10 residues. The germline V and J ends were trimmed by 4 bases and 3 bases, with 1 base remaining between them. Germline lookup yields CDR1 SNHLY and CDR2 FYNNEI. CDR3 bases: TGTGCCAGCAGTGTCTACGAGCAGTACTTC. Its protein product is CASSVYEQYF. Together with reference TRBV2 and TRBJ2-7, the CDR3 gives the full variable domain: EPEVTQTPSHQVTQMGQEVILRCVPISNHLYFYWYRQILGQKVEFLVSFYNNEISEKSEIFDDQFSVERPDGSNFTLKIRSTKLEDSAMYFCASSVYEQYFGPGTRLTVT.

The V call is TRBV7-2, the J call TRBJ2-5; a weak D match, TRBD2 (6 bases). The CDR3 is 15 residues long. CDR1 is SGHTA, CDR2 FQGNSA, per germline. V was pared by 6 bases and J by 5 bases, with 19 bases between. The CDR3 loop reads CASRPPDRGGETQYF. Written as DNA, the CDR3 is TGTGCCAGCAGGCCACCGGACCGTGGAGGGGAGACCCAGTACTTC.

This chain links TRBV7-2 with TRBJ1-1; tentative D call: TRBD1 (6 bases). V lost 1 base and J 3 bases, leaving 12 bases between the germline ends. Germline values: CDR1 SGHTA, CDR2 FQGNSA. CDR3 length equals 15 residues. The CDR3 reads CASSLDATGYTEAFF. The CDR3 DNA sequence: TGTGCCAGCAGCTTAGACGCAACAGGGTACACTGAAGCTTTCTTT.

The gene calls are TRBV4-3 and TRBJ2-7, with 10 bases fitting TRBD1. The V segment lost 3 bases and the J segment 2 bases; nucleotides outside the gene matches: 7. There are 16 residues in the CDR3. The germline CDR1 and CDR2 sequences are LGHNA and YSLEER. In DNA form, the CDR3 reads TGCGCCAGCAGCCATAGCGGGACAGGGGAGACCTACGAGCAGTACTTC. This encodes CASSHSGTGETYEQYF.

The CDR3 nucleotides are TGTGCCAGCAAATTGGCGGGGGGCTCCTACGAGCAGTACTTC. The encoded protein is CASKLAGGSYEQYF. The chain recombines TRBV6-1 with TRBJ2-7, with TRBD2 matching 8 bases. V dropped 7 bases and J dropped 0; count of bases not matched to a gene: 5. CDR1 is MNHNS, CDR2 SASEGT, per germline. This CDR3 region has 14 residues.

The chain joins TRBV27 to TRBJ2-5; 14 nucleotides line up with TRBD2. The V gene end was trimmed by 6 bases and the J gene end by 4 bases; junction bases not matched to a gene: 10. The length of the CDR3 is 17 residues. Per the germline V gene, CDR1 is MNHEY and CDR2 is SMNVEV (reference sequence). The CDR3 reads CASSPTGTSGGLETQYF. The CDR3 nucleotides are TGTGCCAGCAGCCCTACCGGGACTAGCGGGGGTTTAGAGACCCAGTACTTC.

The chain recombines TRBV4-1 with TRBJ2-7, with D possibly matching TRBD2 (5 bases). Germline assignment: CDR1 MGHRA and CDR2 YSYEKL. The CDR3 extends over 13 amino acids. The ends were cut back, 0 bases at V and 6 bases at J, with 9 bases in the middle. The CDR3 sequence is CASSQEQGSEQYF. The CDR3 coding sequence is TGCGCCAGCAGCCAAGAGCAAGGGAGCGAGCAGTACTTC.

This CDR3 is CSALIGSSYEQYF. CDR3 in DNA: TGCAGCGCCCTAATCGGGAGCTCCTACGAGCAGTACTTC. V and J are TRBV29-1 and TRBJ2-7; D possibly corresponds to TRBD2 (6 bases). This CDR3 has 13 amino acids. The V end was cut by 7 bases, the J end by 0 bases, with 13 bases between. CDR1 and CDR2 from the germline V gene are SQVTM and ANQGSEA.

The chain couples TRBV4-2 to TRBJ2-3; 10 nucleotides line up with TRBD1. Germline lookup yields CDR1 LGHNA and CDR2 YNFKEQ. Germline trimming cut 1 base from V and 4 bases from J; bases unmatched to any gene: 5. The CDR3 is made up of 16 amino acids. DNA of the CDR3: TGTGCCAGCAGCCAAGTCGGGACAGGGGTGTCAGATACGCAGTATTTT. Its translation: CASSQVGTGVSDTQYF.

The chain joins TRBV18 to TRBJ2-5; TRBD2 aligns across 7 bases. Looked up from germline, CDR1 is KGHSH and CDR2 is LQKENI. With 0 bases clipped from V and 1 base from J, the junction kept 5 bases outside the gene matches. The CDR3 extends over 16 amino acids. The CDR3 DNA is TGTGCCAGCTCACCACCGACTAGCACCCTCCAAGAGACCCAGTACTTC. Amino acid sequence: CASSPPTSTLQETQYF. The full variable domain, in which reference TRBV18 and TRBJ2-5 provide the parts outside the CDR3, is NAGVMQNPRHLVRRRGQEARLRCSPMKGHSHVYWYRQLPEEGLKFMVYLQKENIIDESGMPKERFSAEFPKEGPSILRIQQVVRGDSAAYFCASSPPTSTLQETQYFGPGTRLLVL.

The chain is built from TRBV7-8 and TRBJ2-7; 10 nucleotides match TRBD1. Per germline, CDR1 SGHVS and CDR2 FQNEAQ. CDR3 length equals 16 residues. With 4 bases clipped from V and 2 bases from J, the junction kept 8 bases outside the gene matches. CDR3 region: CASSSGTGEEAYEQYF. CDR3 sequence (DNA): TGTGCCAGCAGCTCTGGGACAGGGGAGGAGGCCTACGAGCAGTACTTC.

The chain joins TRBV14 to TRBJ2-1; TRBD2 matches at 8 bases. Losses at the gene ends were 2 bases for V and 8 bases for J; bases not matched to a gene: 14. Germline V gene data show CDR1 as SGHDN and CDR2 as FVKESK. This CDR3 is built from 17 residues. This chain's CDR3 is CASSQTVSAGALDEQFF. The CDR3 DNA reads TGTGCCAGCAGCCAAACGGTTTCAGCGGGAGCATTGGATGAGCAGTTCTTC.